Sequencing of this TCR beta chain was carried out in a study of cytomegalovirus exposure and HLA in healthy donors. The PCR contained 60 Vbeta and 13 Jbeta primers. Measured with immunoSEQ multiplex PCR; TCRdb has only the in-frame clones, and not every one. The sample lists some 160,000 clones; roughly 80% were seen once. Sequencing input: PBMCs. This TCR was recovered from a woman aged 40 to 50 in good health and CMV-seropositive.

The CDR3 nucleotides read TGTGCCAGCAGTTTGGGAGGGGCTGAGACCCAGTACTTC. This codes for CASSLGGAETQYF. V is TRBV27 and J is TRBJ2-5; 7 bases are a match to TRBD2. The V gene's germline CDR1 is MNHEY and CDR2 SMNVEV (reference sequence). The CDR3 loop spans 13 amino acids. J gave up 5 bases and V 3 bases, and 3 bases lay outside the gene matches.